The entry that follows covers one TCR beta chain sequence. Its specificity is unknown. From germline, CDR1 is LNHDA and CDR2 SQIVND (reference sequence). With 7 bases removed from V and 0 bases from J, the gap between germline ends came to 13 bases. The CDR3 has 15 amino acids. The record originates from a study of OX40 agonist ivuxolimab in advanced cancers. Study summary: Anti-PD-1, anti-PD-L1 or anti-CTLA-4 therapy given earlier was allowed, and around 40% had some. The study, taken as a whole, reports: Those patients achieving a partial response at 0.1-3.0 mg/kg showed among the lowest clonal expansion.

Libraries were prepared by immunoSEQ multiplex PCR; TCRdb keeps only in-frame clonotypes and omits some of them. The data contain 45,000 to 60,000 clones, 84% of them singletons. The source is an adult with an advanced solid tumor such as melanoma, head and neck, liver or kidney cancer. The material sequenced was CD4+ or CD8+ T cells sorted from blood, taken in a trial of the OX40 agonist ivuxolimab. The rearrangement uses TRBV19 and TRBJ2-1, with D maybe TRBD1 (5 bases). The CDR3 DNA follows: TGTGCCAGTACCTTAGGGGCCCCCTCCTACAATGAGCAGTTCTTC. Translation gives CASTLGAPSYNEQFF.